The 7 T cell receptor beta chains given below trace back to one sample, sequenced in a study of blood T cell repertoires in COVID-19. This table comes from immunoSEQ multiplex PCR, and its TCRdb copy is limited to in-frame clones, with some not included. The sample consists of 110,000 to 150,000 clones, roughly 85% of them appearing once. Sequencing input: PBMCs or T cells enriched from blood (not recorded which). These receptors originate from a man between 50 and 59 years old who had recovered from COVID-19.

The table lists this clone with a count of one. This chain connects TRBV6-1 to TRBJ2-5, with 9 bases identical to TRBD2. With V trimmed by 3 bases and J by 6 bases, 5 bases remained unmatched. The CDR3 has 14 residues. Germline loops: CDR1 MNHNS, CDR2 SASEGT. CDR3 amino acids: CASSDIAGVKTQYF. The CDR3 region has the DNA TGTGCCAGCAGTGATATAGCGGGGGTGAAGACCCAGTACTTC.

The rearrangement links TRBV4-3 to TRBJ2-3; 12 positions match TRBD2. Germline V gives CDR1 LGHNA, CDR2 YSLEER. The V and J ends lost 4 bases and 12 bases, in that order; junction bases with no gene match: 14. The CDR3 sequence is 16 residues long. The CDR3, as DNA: TGCGCCAGCAGCCTAAACTCCGGACTAGCGGGATTGGTTCAGTATTTT. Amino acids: CASSLNSGLAGLVQYF.

DNA of the CDR3: TGTGCCAGCAGCTTAACTAGCGGCACCTACGAGCAGTACTTC. Translation gives CASSLTSGTYEQYF. This chain joins TRBV7-2 and TRBJ2-7; 8 bases match TRBD2. Germline CDR1 SGHTA, CDR2 FQGNSA. The CDR3 runs 14 residues. V was pared by 2 bases and J by 2 bases, with 2 bases of the junction left unmatched.

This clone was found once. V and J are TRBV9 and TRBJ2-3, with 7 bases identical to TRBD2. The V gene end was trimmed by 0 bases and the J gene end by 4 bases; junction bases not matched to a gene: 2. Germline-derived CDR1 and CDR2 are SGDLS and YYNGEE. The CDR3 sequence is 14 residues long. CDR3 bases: TGTGCCAGCAGCGTAGCGGGGGGACCAGATACGCAGTATTTT. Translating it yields CASSVAGGPDTQYF. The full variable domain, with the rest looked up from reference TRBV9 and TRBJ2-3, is DSGVTQTPKHLITATGQRVTLRCSPRSGDLSVYWYQQSLDQGLQFLIQYYNGEERAKGNILERFSAQQFPDLHSELNLSSLELGDSALYFCASSVAGGPDTQYFGPGTRLTVL.

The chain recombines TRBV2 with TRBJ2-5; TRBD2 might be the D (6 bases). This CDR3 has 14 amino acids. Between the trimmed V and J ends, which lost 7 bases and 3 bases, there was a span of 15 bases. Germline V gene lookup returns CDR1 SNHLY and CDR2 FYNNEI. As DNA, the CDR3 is TGTGCCAGCAACAAAAACGGCGGGGAAGAGACCCAGTACTTC. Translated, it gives CASNKNGGEETQYF.

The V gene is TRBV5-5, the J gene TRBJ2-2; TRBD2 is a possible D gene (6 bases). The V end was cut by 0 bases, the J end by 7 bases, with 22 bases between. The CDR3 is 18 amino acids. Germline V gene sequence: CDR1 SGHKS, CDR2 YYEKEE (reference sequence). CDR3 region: CASSLVRAGRERGGELFF. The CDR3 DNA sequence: TGTGCCAGCAGCTTGGTGCGGGCCGGGCGGGAACGGGGCGGGGAGCTGTTTTTT. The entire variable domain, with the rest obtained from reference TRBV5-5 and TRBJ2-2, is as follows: DAGVTQSPTHLIKTRGQQVTLRCSPISGHKSVSWYQQVLGQGPQFIFQYYEKEERGRGNFPDRFSARQFPNYSSELNVNALLLGDSALYLCASSLVRAGRERGGELFFGEGSRLTVL.

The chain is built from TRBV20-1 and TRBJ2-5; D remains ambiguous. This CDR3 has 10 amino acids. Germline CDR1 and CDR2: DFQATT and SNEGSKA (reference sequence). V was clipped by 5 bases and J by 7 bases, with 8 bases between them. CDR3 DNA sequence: TGCAGTGCTCTGAGGAGGACCCAGTACTTC. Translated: CSALRRTQYF.